Reported below is one TCR beta chain. The target antigen is unknown. The PCR had 60 Vbeta and 13 Jbeta primers. In the original analysis: Some 11 million shared chains were among the roughly 78 million unique TCR beta chains that a later analysis counted. Sequenced by immunoSEQ multiplex PCR; TCRdb stores in-frame clones only, minus some. D and trimming come from the DNA, and the V and J calls and clone size come from that table. In the table there are fewer than 120,000 clones, nearly 80% of which are singletons. The sample originates from a study of cytomegalovirus exposure and HLA in healthy donors. Overall study findings and caveats: V- and J-gene trimming in TCR beta was tied to a missense DCLRE1C variant by an analysis performed later. Donors were assumed by presence/absence analyses to have roughly uniform sequencing depth.

CDR3 length: 14 amino acids. V gave up 6 bases and J gave up 5 bases, with 13 bases separating them. Germline V gene lookup returns CDR1 LNHDA and CDR2 SQIVND (reference sequence). Sequencing was carried out using PBMCs. The TCR originated in a woman in her 30s in good health and CMV-seronegative. V gene TRBV19 combines with J gene TRBJ1-4; D might be TRBD1 (6 bases). CDR3 sequence reads: CASRRMDRNEKLFF. DNA of the CDR3: TGTGCCAGTAGAAGAATGGACAGAAATGAAAAACTGTTTTTT.